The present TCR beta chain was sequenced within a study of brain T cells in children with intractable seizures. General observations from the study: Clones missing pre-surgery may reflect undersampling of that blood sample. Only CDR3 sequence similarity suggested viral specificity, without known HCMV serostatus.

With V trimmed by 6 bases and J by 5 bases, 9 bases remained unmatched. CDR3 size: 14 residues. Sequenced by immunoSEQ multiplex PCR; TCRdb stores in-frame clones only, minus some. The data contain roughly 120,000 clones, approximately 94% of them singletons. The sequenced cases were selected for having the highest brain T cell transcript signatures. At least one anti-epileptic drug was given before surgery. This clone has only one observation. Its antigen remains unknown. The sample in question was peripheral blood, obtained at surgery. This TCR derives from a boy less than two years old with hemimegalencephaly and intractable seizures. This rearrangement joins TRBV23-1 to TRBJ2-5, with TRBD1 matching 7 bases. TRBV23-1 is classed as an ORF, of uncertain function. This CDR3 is CASRSTGWGETQYF. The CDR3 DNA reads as TGCGCCAGCAGGTCGACAGGGTGGGGGGAGACCCAGTACTTC.